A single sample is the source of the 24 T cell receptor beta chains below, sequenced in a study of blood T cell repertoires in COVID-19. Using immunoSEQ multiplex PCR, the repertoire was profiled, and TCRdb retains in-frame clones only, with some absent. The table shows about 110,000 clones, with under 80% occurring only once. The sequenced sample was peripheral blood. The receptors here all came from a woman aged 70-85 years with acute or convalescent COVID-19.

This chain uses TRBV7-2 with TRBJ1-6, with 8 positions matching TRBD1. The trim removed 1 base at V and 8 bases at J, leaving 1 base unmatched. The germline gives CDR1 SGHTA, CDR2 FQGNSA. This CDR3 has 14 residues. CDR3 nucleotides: TGTGCCAGCAGCTTAGGGACAGGGTATTCACCCCTCCACTTT. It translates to CASSLGTGYSPLHF.

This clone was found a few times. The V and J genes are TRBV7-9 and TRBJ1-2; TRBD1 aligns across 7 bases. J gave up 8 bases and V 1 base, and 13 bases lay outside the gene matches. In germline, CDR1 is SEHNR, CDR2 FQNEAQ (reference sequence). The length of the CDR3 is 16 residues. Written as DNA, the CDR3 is TGTGCCAGCAGCTTAGAAGGGACAGCGAGGGGTTCGGGCTACACCTTC. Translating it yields CASSLEGTARGSGYTF.

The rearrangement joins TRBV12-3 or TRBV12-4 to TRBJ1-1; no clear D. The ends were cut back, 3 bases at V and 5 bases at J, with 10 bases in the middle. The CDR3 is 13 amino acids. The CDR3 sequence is CASSLGGETEAFF. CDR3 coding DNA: TGTGCCAGCAGTTTGGGCGGGGAGACTGAAGCTTTCTTT.

The CDR3 nucleotides are TGTGCCAGCAGCCAAAAACCACAGGGGGCTGGCAATGAGCAGTTCTTC. Translated: CASSQKPQGAGNEQFF. The gene calls are TRBV3-1 (or the pseudogene TRBV3-2) and TRBJ2-1; 9 bases align to TRBD1. The germline gives CDR1 LGHDT, CDR2 YNNKEL (reference sequence). The CDR3 covers 16 residues. With 2 bases clipped from V and 6 bases from J, the junction kept 8 bases outside the gene matches.

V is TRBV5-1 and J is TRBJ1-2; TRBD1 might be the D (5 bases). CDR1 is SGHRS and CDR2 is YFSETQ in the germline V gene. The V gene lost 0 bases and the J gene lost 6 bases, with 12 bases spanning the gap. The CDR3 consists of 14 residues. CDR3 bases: TGCGCCAGCAGCTTGGGAGACAGATCCGATGGCTACACCTTC. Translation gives CASSLGDRSDGYTF.

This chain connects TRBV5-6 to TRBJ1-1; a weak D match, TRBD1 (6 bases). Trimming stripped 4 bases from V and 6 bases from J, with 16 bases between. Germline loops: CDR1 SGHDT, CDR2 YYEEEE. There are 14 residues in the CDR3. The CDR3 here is CASSPRDRQSEAFF. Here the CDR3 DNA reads TGTGCCAGCAGCCCTCGTGACAGGCAGTCTGAAGCTTTCTTT.

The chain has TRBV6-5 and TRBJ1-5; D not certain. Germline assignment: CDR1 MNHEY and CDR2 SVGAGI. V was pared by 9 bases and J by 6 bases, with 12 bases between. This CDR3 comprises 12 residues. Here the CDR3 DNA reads TGTGCCAGTCAAGGGAGTATTCAGCCCCAGCATTTT. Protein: CASQGSIQPQHF.

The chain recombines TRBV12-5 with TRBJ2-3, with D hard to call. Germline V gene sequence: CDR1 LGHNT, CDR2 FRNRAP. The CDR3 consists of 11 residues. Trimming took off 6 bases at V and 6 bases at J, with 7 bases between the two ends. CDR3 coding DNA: TGTGCTAGTGGGATCCGGGATACGCAGTATTTT. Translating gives CASGIRDTQYF.

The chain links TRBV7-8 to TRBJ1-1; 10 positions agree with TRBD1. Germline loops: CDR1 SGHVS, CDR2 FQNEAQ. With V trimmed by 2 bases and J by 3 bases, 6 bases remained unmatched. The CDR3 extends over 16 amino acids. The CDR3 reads CASSLRRDRGHTEAFF. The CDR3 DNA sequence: TGTGCCAGCAGCTTACGCCGGGACAGGGGACACACTGAAGCTTTCTTT.

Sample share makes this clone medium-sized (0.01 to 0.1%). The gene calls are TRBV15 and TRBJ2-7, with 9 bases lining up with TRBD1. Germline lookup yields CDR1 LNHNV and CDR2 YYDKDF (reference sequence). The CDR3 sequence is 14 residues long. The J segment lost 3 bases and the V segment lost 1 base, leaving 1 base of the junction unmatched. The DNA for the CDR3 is TGTGCCACCAGCAGAGGGACAGGGGTCTACGAGCAGTACTTC. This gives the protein CATSRGTGVYEQYF.

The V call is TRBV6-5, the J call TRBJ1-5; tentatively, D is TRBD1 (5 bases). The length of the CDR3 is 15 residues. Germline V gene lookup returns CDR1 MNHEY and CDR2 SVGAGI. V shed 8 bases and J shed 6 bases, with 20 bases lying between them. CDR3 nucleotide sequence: TGTGCCAGCGCGGAGGGGACCCGGCGGCTTCAGCCCCAGCATTTT. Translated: CASAEGTRRLQPQHF.

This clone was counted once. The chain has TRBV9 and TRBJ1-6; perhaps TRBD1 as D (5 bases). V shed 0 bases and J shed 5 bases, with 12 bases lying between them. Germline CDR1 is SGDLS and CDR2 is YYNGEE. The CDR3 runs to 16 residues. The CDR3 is CASSVVPGLDNSPLHF. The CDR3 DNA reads TGTGCCAGCAGCGTAGTGCCAGGGTTGGATAATTCACCCCTCCACTTT.

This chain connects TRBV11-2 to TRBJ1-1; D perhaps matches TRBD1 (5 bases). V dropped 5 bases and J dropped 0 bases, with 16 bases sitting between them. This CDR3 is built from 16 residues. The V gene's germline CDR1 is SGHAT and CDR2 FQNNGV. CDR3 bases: TGTGCCAGCAGCCGCCCCGCCGGCAGGGTGAACACTGAAGCTTTCTTT. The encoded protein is CASSRPAGRVNTEAFF. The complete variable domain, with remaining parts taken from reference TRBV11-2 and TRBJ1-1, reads EAGVAQSPRYKIIEKRQSVAFWCNPISGHATLYWYQQILGQGPKLLIQFQNNGVVDDSQLPKDRFSAERLKGVDSTLKIQPAKLEDSAVYLCASSRPAGRVNTEAFFGQGTRLTVV.

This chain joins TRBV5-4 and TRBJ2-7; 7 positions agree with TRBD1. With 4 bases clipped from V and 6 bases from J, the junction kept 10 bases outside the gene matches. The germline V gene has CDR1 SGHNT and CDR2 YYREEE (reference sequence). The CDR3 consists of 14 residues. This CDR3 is CASSPPGQQGEQYF. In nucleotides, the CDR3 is TGTGCCAGCAGCCCGCCGGGACAGCAGGGCGAGCAGTACTTC. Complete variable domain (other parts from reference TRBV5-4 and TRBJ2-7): ETGVTQSPTHLIKTRGQQVTLRCSSQSGHNTVSWYQQALGQGPQFIFQYYREEENGRGNFPPRFSGLQFPNYSSELNVNALELDDSALYLCASSPPGQQGEQYFGPGTRLTVT.

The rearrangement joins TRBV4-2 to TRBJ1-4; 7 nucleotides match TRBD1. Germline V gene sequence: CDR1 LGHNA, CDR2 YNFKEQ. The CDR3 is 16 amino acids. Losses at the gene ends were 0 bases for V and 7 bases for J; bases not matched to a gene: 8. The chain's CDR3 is CASSQDSKGAGEKLFF. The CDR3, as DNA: TGTGCCAGCAGCCAAGATAGTAAGGGGGCAGGTGAAAAACTGTTTTTT.

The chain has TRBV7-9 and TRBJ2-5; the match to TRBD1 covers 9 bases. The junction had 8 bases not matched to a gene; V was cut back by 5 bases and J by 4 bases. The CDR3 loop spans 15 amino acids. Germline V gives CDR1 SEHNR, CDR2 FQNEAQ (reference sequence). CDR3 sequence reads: CASSPGQGTVETQYF. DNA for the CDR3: TGTGCCAGCAGCCCCGGACAGGGGACGGTAGAGACCCAGTACTTC.

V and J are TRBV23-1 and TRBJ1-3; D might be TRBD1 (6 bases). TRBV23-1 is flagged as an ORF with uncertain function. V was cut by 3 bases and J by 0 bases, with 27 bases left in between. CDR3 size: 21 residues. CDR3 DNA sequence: TGCGCCAGCAGTCAGCCCGATGCTAGGGCAGGGGCTTTTGACTCTGGAAACACCATATATTTT. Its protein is CASSQPDARAGAFDSGNTIYF.

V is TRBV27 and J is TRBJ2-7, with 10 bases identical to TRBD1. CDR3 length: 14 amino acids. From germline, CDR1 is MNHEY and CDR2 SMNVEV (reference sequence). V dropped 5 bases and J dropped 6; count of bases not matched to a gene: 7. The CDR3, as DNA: TGTGCCAGCAGTACAAGACAGGGGGCGCTCGAGCAGTACTTC. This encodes CASSTRQGALEQYF.

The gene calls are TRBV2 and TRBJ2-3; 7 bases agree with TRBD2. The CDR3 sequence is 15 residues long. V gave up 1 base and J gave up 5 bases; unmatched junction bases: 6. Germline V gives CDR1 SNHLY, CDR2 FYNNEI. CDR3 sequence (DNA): TGTGCCAGCAGTGAAGTAGTACTAGCGCGAGATACGCAGTATTTT. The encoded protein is CASSEVVLARDTQYF.

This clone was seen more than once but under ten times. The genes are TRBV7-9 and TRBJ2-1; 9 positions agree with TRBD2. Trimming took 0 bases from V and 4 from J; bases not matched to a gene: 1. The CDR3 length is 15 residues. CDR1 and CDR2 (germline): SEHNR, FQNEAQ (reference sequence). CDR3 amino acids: CASSLAAGGYNEQFF. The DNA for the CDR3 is TGTGCCAGCAGCTTAGCGGCGGGGGGGTACAATGAGCAGTTCTTC.

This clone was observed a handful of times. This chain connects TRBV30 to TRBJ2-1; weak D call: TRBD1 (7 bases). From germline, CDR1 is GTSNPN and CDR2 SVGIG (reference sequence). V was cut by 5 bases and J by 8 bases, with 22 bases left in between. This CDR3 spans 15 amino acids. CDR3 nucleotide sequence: TGTGCCTGGGACTCTCCCCAGGGGGGAAGAGATGAGCAGTTCTTC. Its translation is CAWDSPQGGRDEQFF.

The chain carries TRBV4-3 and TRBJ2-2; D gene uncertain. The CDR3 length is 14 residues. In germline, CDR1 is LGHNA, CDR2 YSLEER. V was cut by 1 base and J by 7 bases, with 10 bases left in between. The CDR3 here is CASSQVLWHGELFF. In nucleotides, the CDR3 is TGCGCCAGCAGCCAAGTACTATGGCACGGGGAGCTGTTTTTT.

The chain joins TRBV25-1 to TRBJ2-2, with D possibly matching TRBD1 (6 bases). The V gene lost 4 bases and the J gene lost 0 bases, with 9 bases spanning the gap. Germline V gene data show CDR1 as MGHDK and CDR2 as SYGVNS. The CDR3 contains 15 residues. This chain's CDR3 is CASSVRGANTGELFF. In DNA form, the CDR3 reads TGTGCCAGCAGTGTCAGGGGAGCGAACACCGGGGAGCTGTTTTTT.

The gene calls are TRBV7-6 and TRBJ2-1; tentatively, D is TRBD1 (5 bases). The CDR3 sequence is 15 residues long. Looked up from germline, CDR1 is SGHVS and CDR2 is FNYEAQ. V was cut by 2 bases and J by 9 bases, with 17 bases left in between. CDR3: CASSLLTKGSGEQFF. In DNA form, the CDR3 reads TGTGCCAGCAGCTTATTAACTAAGGGGTCGGGTGAGCAGTTCTTC. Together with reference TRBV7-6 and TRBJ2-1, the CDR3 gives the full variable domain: GAGVSQSPRYKVTKRGQDVALRCDPISGHVSLYWYRQALGQGPEFLTYFNYEAQQDKSGLPNDRFSAERPEGSISTLTIQRTEQRDSAMYRCASSLLTKGSGEQFFGPGTRLTVL.